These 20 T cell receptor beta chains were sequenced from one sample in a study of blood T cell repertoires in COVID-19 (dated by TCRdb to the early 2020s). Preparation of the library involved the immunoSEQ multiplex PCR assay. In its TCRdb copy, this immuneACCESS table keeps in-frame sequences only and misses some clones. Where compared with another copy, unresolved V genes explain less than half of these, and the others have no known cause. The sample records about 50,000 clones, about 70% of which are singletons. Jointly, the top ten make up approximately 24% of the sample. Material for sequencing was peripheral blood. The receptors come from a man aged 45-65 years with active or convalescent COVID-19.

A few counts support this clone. For the CDR3, the DNA is TGTGCCAGCAGTGACCCGATAGAGGATGAGCAGTTCTTC. Translated, it gives CASSDPIEDEQFF. The rearrangement links TRBV2 to TRBJ2-1; no clear D gene. Germline V gene data show CDR1 as SNHLY and CDR2 as FYNNEI. Trimming left V 3 bases short and J 8 bases short, with 11 bases between. The CDR3 sequence is 13 residues long.

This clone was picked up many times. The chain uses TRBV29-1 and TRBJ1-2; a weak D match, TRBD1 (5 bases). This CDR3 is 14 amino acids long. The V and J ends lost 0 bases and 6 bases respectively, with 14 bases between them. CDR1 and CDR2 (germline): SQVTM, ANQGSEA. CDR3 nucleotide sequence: TGCAGCGTTGAAGATTCCTCCAGGGAAGATGGCTACACCTTC. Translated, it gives CSVEDSSREDGYTF.

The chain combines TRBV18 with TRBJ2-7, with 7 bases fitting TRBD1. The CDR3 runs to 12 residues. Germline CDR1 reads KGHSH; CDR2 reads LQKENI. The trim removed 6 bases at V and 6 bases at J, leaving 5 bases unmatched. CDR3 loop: CASSSGTVEQYF. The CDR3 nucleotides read TGTGCCAGCTCTTCCGGGACAGTCGAGCAGTACTTC.

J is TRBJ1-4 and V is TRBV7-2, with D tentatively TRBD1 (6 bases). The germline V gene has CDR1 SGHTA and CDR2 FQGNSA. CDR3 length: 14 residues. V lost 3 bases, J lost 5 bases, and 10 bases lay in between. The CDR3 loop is CASSFRGGNEKLFF. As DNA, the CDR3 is TGTGCCAGCAGCTTCAGGGGCGGAAATGAAAAACTGTTTTTT.

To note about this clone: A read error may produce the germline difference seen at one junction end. The DNA for the CDR3 is TGTGCCAGCAATGAAAGGACTAGTCGAGGGGTCACAGATACGCAGTATTTT. Protein product: CASNERTSRGVTDTQYF. This chain uses TRBV2 with TRBJ2-3; 7 bases line up with TRBD2. The CDR3 is 17 amino acids. The germline CDR1 and CDR2 sequences are SNHLY and FYNNEI.

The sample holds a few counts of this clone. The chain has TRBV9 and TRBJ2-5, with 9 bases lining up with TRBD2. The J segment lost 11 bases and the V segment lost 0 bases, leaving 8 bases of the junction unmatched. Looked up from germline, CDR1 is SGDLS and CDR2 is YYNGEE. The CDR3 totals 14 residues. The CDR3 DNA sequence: TGTGCCAGCAGCGTAGCGGCGGGGGGGTCGGCTCAGTACTTC. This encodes CASSVAAGGSAQYF.

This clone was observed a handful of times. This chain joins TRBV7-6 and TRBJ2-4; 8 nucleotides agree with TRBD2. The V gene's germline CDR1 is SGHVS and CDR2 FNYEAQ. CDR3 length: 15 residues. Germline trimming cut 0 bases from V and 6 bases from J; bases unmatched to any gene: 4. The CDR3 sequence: CASSLAGLEGNIQYF. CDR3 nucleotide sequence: TGTGCCAGCAGCTTAGCGGGACTAGAGGGAAACATTCAGTACTTC.

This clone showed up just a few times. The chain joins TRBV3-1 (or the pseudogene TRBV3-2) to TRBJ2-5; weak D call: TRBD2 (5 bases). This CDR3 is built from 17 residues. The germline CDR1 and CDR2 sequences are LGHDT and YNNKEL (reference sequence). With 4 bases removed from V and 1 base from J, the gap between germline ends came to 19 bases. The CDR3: CASSPQGIVRGQETQYF. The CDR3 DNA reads TGTGCCAGCAGCCCTCAAGGCATAGTCCGGGGCCAAGAGACCCAGTACTTC.

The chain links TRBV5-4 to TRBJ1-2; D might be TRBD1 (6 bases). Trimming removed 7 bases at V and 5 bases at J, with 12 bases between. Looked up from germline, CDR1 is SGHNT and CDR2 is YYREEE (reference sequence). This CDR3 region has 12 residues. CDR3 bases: TGTGCCAGCGGTCTACAGGGTTATGGCTACACCTTC. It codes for CASGLQGYGYTF.

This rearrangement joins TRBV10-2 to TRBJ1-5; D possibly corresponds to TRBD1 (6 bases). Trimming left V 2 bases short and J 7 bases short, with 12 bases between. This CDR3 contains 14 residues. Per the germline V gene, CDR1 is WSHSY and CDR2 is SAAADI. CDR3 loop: CASSESGGRQPQHF. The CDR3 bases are TGCGCCAGCAGTGAGAGCGGGGGCAGGCAGCCCCAGCATTTT.

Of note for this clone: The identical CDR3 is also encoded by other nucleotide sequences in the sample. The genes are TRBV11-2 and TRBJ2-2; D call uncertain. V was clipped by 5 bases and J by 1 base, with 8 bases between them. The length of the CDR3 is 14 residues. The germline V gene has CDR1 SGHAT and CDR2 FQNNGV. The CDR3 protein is CASSRRGNTGELFF. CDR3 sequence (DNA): TGTGCCAGCAGCCGCCGAGGGAACACCGGGGAGCTGTTTTTT.

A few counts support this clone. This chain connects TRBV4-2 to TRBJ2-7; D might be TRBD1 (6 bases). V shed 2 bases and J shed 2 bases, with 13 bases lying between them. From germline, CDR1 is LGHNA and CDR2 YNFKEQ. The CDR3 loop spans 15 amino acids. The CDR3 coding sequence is TGTGCCAGCAGCCAACCCGAGACAGGTACCTACGAGCAGTACTTC. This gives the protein CASSQPETGTYEQYF.

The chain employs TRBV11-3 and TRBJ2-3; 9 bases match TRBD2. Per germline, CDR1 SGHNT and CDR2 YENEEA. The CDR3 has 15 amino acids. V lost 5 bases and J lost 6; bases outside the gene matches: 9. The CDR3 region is CASSAGTSITDTQYF. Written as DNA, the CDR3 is TGTGCCAGCAGCGCAGGGACTAGCATTACCGATACGCAGTATTTT.

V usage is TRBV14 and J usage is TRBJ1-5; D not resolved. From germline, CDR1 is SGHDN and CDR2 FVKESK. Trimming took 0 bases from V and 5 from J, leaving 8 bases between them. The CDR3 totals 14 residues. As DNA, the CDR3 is TGTGCCAGCAGCCAAGACTATGAGGATCAGCCCCAGCATTTT. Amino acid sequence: CASSQDYEDQPQHF.

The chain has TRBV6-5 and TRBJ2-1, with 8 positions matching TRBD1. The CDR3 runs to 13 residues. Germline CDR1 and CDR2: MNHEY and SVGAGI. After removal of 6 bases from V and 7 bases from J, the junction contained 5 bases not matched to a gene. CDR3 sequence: CASRITGGNEQFF. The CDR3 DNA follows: TGTGCCAGCAGGATTACAGGGGGAAATGAGCAGTTCTTC.

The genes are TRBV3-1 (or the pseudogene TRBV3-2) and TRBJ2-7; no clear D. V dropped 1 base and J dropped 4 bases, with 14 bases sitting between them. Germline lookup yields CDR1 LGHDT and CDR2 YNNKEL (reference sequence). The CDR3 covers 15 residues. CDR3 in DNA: TGTGCCAGCAGCCAAGGTGTACAGTCTCATTACGAGCAGTACTTC. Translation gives CASSQGVQSHYEQYF.

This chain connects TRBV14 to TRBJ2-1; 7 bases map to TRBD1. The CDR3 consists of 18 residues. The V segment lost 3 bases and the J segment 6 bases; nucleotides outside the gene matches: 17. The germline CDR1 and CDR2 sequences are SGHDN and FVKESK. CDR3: CASSHYSPDRQKPNEQFF. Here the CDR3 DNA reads TGTGCCAGCAGCCATTACTCACCGGACAGGCAGAAGCCCAATGAGCAGTTCTTC.

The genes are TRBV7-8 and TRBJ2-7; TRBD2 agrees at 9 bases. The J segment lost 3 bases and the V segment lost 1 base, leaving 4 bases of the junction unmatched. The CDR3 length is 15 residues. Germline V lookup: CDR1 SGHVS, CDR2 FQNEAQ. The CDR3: CASSLVASGNYEQYF. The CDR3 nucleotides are TGTGCCAGCAGCTTAGTAGCTAGCGGGAACTACGAGCAGTACTTC.

The CDR3 DNA sequence: TGTGCCAGCAGCTTAGACCCTAGCGGGATCAATGAGCAGTTCTTC. The encoded protein is CASSLDPSGINEQFF. This chain links TRBV7-7 with TRBJ2-1, with TRBD2 matching over 9 bases. This CDR3 comprises 15 residues. V lost 1 base and J lost 6; bases outside the gene matches: 4. The germline CDR1 and CDR2 sequences are SSHAT and FNYEAQ (reference sequence).

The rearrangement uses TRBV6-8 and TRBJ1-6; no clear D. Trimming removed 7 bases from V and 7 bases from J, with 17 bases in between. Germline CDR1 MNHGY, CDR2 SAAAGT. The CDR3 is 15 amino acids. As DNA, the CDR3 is TGTGCCAGCAATCGGCATATCCCGACAAATTCACCCCTCCACTTT. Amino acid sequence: CASNRHIPTNSPLHF.